This TCR beta chain originates from a study of Ad26.COV2.S vaccination and SARS-CoV-2 variants. Background on the study: Enrolled in COV1001, the donor was in the Ad26.COV2.S trial arm, which received the vaccine.

The V gene lost 2 bases and the J gene lost 2 bases, with 10 bases spanning the gap. Germline values: CDR1 LNHDA, CDR2 SQIVND (reference sequence). CDR3 length equals 14 residues. TCRdb's copy holds only in-frame clones and misses some; the assay was immunoSEQ multiplex PCR. Of some 450,000 clones in the sample, about 90% are singletons; the top ten hold roughly 4%. Study-level points and caveats: Non-spike TCR breadth did not differ much between vaccine and placebo recipients. An underestimation of total T cell responses may have resulted from the TCR breadth and depth analyses.

Treatment specified: 19 received Ad26.COV2.S at low or high dose, single or two shots; roughly 5 received placebo; per-sample allocation not given. The investigators took samples on day 63 after the first vaccine or placebo injection. Donation was by an adult aged 18-55 years who was in Boston. Notes on this clone: Its antigen is undetermined.

The chain is built from TRBV19 and TRBJ2-7, with a weak D call TRBD2 (5 bases). Source: peripheral blood, taken in a trial of Ad26.COV2.S vaccine versus placebo. The TCR sequence derives from a person aged 18 to 59 who received the Ad26.COV2.S COVID-19 vaccine or a placebo. As DNA, the CDR3 is TGTGCCAGTAGTATATTAGAGCGGCCCTACGAGCAGTACTTC. Residues: CASSILERPYEQYF.